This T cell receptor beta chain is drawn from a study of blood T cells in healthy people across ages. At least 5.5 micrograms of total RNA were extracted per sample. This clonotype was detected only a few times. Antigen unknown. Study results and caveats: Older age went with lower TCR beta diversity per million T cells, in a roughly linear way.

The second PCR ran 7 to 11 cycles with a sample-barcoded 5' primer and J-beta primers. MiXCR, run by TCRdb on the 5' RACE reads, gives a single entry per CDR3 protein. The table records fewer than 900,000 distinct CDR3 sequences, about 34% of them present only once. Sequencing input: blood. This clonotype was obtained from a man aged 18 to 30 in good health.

CDR3 DNA sequence: TGTGCCAGCAGTTTACAGGGGGACTTGGAGACCCAGTACTTC. Translated, it gives CASSLQGDLETQYF. The chain couples TRBV12-3 or TRBV12-4 to TRBJ2-5; the D gene is possibly TRBD1 (7 bases). The CDR3 is 14 amino acids. The V and J ends lost 2 bases and 5 bases respectively, with 12 bases between them.